The 15 T cell receptor beta chains presented below share a single source sample, sequenced in a study of blood T cells in healthy people across ages. A sample-barcoded 5' primer and a J-beta primer mix were used in a second PCR of roughly 6 to 12 cycles. TCRdb passed the 5' RACE reads through MiXCR, listing each CDR3 protein once. Among 850,000 or so distinct CDR3 sequences listed, 29% were seen once. Sequenced sample: blood. The receptors were sampled from an elderly woman in good health.

This clonotype turned up a few times. This chain connects TRBV12-3 or TRBV12-4 to TRBJ2-2; maybe TRBD1 (6 bases). The V gene lost 6 bases and the J gene lost 0 bases, with 14 bases spanning the gap. The CDR3 length is 16 residues. The CDR3 bases are TGTGCCAGCAGGAGATCCGGGACAACGAACACCGGGGAGCTGTTTTTT. Protein product: CASRRSGTTNTGELFF.

Details on this clonotype: A junction boundary mismatches the germline segment, possibly from a read error. J is TRBJ2-5 and V is TRBV28; TRBD1 is a possible D gene (6 bases). The CDR3 is 15 residues long. The V gene's germline CDR1 is MDHEN and CDR2 SYDVKM. For the CDR3, the DNA is TGTGCCAGCAGTGCCCAACAGGGAAACCAAGAGACCCAGTGCTTC. Protein sequence: CASSAQQGNQETQCF.

Concerning this clonotype: This may be a read error, as it is one base from a much larger clone. This chain connects TRBV12-3 or TRBV12-4 to TRBJ2-3; weak D call: TRBD2 (7 bases). The length of the CDR3 is 17 residues. This chain's CDR3 is CASRSRGAGFSTDAQYF. The CDR3 DNA reads as TGTGCCAGCAGATCCCGGGGGGCCGGCTTTAGCACAGATGCGCAGTATTTT.

In this sample, this clonotype turned up a few times. The rearrangement links TRBV12-3 or TRBV12-4 to TRBJ2-7; 8 bases align to TRBD2. This CDR3 contains 18 residues. Unmatched junction bases numbered 14, after V lost 2 bases and J lost 2 bases. The CDR3: CASSLRRRLAGLAYEQYF. The CDR3 DNA follows: TGTGCCAGCAGTTTACGTCGTCGGCTAGCGGGCTTAGCCTACGAGCAGTACTTC.

The genes are TRBV14 and TRBJ1-2; possible D gene TRBD1, 6 bases. The CDR3 is made up of 14 amino acids. Germline loops: CDR1 SGHDN, CDR2 FVKESK. V lost 1 base, J lost 3 bases, and 9 bases lay in between. The CDR3 nucleotides are TGTGCCAGCAGCCAAGTCGGGACACACTATGGCTACACCTTC. Translated, it gives CASSQVGTHYGYTF.

The table lists this clonotype with many counts. The rearrangement joins TRBV6-2 or TRBV6-3 to TRBJ2-1; a possible D gene is TRBD1 (5 bases). V dropped 2 bases and J dropped 0 bases, with 14 bases sitting between them. In germline, CDR1 is MNHEY, CDR2 SVGEGT. There are 17 residues in the CDR3. DNA of the CDR3: TGTGCCAGCAGTTACGGCCAGGGCTATAGCTCCTACAATGAGCAGTTCTTC. As protein: CASSYGQGYSSYNEQFF.

Points on this clonotype: The junction departs from the called germline gene at one end, perhaps through a read error. The chain uses TRBV27 and TRBJ2-6, with D perhaps matching TRBD1 (5 bases). Germline V gene sequence: CDR1 MNHEY, CDR2 SMNVEV (reference sequence). This CDR3 is 20 amino acids long. In DNA, the CDR3 is TGTGCCAGCAGTTTAAAGTCTGGGGTGGCAGGAACAGCTGGGGCTAACGTCCTGACTTTC. This translates into CASSLKSGVAGTAGANVLTF.

V and J are TRBV7-9 and TRBJ1-1; D is undetermined. CDR1 is SEHNR and CDR2 is FQNEAQ in the germline V gene (reference sequence). This CDR3 has 16 amino acids. The ends were cut back, 4 bases at V and 2 bases at J, with 17 bases in the middle. The CDR3 DNA is TGTGCCAGCAGCTCCCATTCGAGGATCCCTAACACTGAAGCTTTCTTT. Protein product: CASSSHSRIPNTEAFF.

About this clonotype: A clone one base away is much larger, so this may be a read error. V gene TRBV7-9 combines with J gene TRBJ2-1; D gene uncertain. Germline lookup yields CDR1 SEHNR and CDR2 FQNEAQ (reference sequence). The length of the CDR3 is 14 residues. The CDR3 DNA reads as TGTGCCAGCAGCCTCCATAGTGCTTACAATGGGCAGTTCTTC. As protein: CASSLHSAYNGQFF.

The J gene is TRBJ2-1, the V gene TRBV7-2; possible D gene TRBD2, 5 bases. V lost 0 bases and J lost 2, with 14 bases in between. From germline, CDR1 is SGHTA and CDR2 FQGNSA. This CDR3 spans 17 amino acids. This chain's CDR3 is CASSLAVSEGTYNEQFF. The CDR3 bases are TGTGCCAGCAGCTTAGCGGTGAGCGAGGGAACCTACAATGAGCAGTTCTTC.

This clonotype was detected ten times or more. V and J are TRBV29-1 and TRBJ2-3, with 9 bases that match TRBD2. The CDR3 consists of 14 residues. CDR1 and CDR2 from the germline V gene are SQVTM and ANQGSEA. V lost 8 bases, J lost 2 bases, and 8 bases stayed unmatched. The CDR3 nucleotides read TGCAGCTCTCTGGCGGGGGGGAACACAGATACGCAGTATTTT. Encoded protein: CSSLAGGNTDTQYF.

This clonotype has a count of ten or more. The V and J genes are TRBV6-2 or TRBV6-3 and TRBJ2-7, with D uncertain. V was shortened by 8 bases and J by 3 bases, with 5 bases between the two germline ends. From germline, CDR1 is MNHEY and CDR2 SVGEGT. This CDR3 region has 10 residues. This CDR3 is CASSDYEQYF. The CDR3 coding sequence is TGTGCCAGCTCGGACTACGAGCAGTACTTC.

This clonotype came up a few times. The gene calls are TRBV28 and TRBJ1-5; 7 positions match TRBD1. The CDR3 is 15 residues long. V gave up 6 bases and J gave up 3 bases; unmatched junction bases: 8. CDR1 is MDHEN and CDR2 is SYDVKM in the germline V gene. The CDR3 coding sequence is TGTGCCAGCAGGCCACAGGGGCGAATCAATCAGCCCCAGCATTTT. It specifies CASRPQGRINQPQHF.

This clonotype showed up just a few times. The chain couples TRBV10-3 to TRBJ1-1; TRBD1 might be the D (5 bases). The germline V gene has CDR1 ENHRY and CDR2 SYGVKD. Trimming took 6 bases from V and 7 from J, leaving 9 bases between them. The CDR3 spans 11 residues. CDR3 amino acids: CAISKTGEAFF. The CDR3 DNA reads as TGTGCCATCAGCAAAACAGGTGAAGCTTTCTTT.

There are many counts of this clonotype. V and J are TRBV7-2 and TRBJ2-3; 7 nucleotides agree with TRBD1. CDR3 size: 14 residues. Germline assignment: CDR1 SGHTA and CDR2 FQGNSA. With V trimmed by 5 bases and J by 4 bases, 6 bases remained unmatched. The CDR3 DNA sequence: TGTGCCAGCAGCACGGCAGGGGGTCCAGATACGCAGTATTTT. Its protein is CASSTAGGPDTQYF.